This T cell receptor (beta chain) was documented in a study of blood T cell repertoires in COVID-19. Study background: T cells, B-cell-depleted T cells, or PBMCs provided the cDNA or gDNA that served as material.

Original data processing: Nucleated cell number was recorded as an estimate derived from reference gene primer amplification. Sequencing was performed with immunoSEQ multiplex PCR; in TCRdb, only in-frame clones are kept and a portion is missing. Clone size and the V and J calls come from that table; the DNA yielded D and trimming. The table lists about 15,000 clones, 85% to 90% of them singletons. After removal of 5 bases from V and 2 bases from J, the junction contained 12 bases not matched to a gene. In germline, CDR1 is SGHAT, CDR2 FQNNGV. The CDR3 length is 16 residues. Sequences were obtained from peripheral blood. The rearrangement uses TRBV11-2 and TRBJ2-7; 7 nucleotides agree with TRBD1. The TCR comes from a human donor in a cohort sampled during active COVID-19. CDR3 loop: CASSIPGQHQTYEQYF. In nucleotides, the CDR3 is TGTGCCAGCAGCATCCCGGGACAGCACCAAACCTACGAGCAGTACTTC.